These 5 T cell receptor beta chains came from one sample sequenced in a study of blood T cell repertoires in COVID-19. Sequenced by immunoSEQ multiplex PCR; TCRdb stores in-frame clones only, minus some. The sample carries 200,000 to 250,000 clones, about 80% recorded once. The sample comprised peripheral blood. Every receptor here comes from a woman of 80 years or more with acute or convalescent COVID-19.

The chain has TRBV2 and TRBJ1-2; D is undetermined. This CDR3 is built from 12 residues. Germline loops: CDR1 SNHLY, CDR2 FYNNEI. With 4 bases removed from V and 8 bases from J, the gap between germline ends came to 11 bases. The CDR3 DNA follows: TGTGCCAGCAGTGTTGGAGGCTGGGGCTACACCTTC. The encoded protein is CASSVGGWGYTF.

This rearrangement joins TRBV28 to TRBJ1-6; D may be TRBD1 (5 bases). Germline values: CDR1 MDHEN, CDR2 SYDVKM. The CDR3 has 15 residues. V lost 6 bases and J 9 bases, leaving 18 bases between the germline ends. The CDR3 DNA reads TGTGCCAGCAGCCCTTTACCCGGGGGATTTTCACCCCTCCACTTT. As protein: CASSPLPGGFSPLHF.

The chain combines TRBV9 with TRBJ2-1; a possible D gene is TRBD1 (6 bases). The germline gives CDR1 SGDLS, CDR2 YYNGEE. Trimming took off 1 base at V and 0 bases at J, with 20 bases between the two ends. The CDR3 spans 19 residues. CDR3 bases: TGTGCCAGCAGCGTAAGACGTTACACAGGGAGTAGCTCCTACAATGAGCAGTTCTTC. Protein sequence: CASSVRRYTGSSSYNEQFF.

The J gene is TRBJ1-2, the V gene TRBV7-2, with TRBD1 identical over 9 bases. J gave up 3 bases and V 1 base, and 3 bases lay outside the gene matches. From germline, CDR1 is SGHTA and CDR2 FQGNSA. The CDR3 extends over 15 amino acids. The CDR3 spells CASSLEQGADYGYTF. The CDR3 bases are TGTGCCAGCAGCTTAGAACAGGGGGCCGACTATGGCTACACCTTC.

The chain combines TRBV7-3 with TRBJ1-1, with D perhaps TRBD1 (6 bases). CDR1 SGHTA and CDR2 FQGTGA come from the germline V gene. Trimming shortened V by 4 bases and J by 1 base, and 7 bases separated the two germline ends. This CDR3 contains 13 residues. This CDR3 reads CASSWGQNTEAFF. For the CDR3, the DNA is TGTGCCAGCAGCTGGGGACAGAACACTGAAGCTTTCTTT.